This is a list of T cell receptor beta chains from one sample in a study of control samples from healthy donors and cancer patients. Clones were read by immunoSEQ multiplex PCR, and TCRdb kept only the in-frame ones, dropping some. The repertoire includes 75,000 to 100,000 clones, roughly four fifths of them detected once, and 1.5% to 2% sits in the top ten. The sequencing input was blood. The receptors stem from a man aged 55 to 70 in good health. Each CDR3 is given with its conserved first and last residue. D genes are given only for firm matches. Not all rows give a size; the values are once, few, many and, for expanded clones, a class.

NA,TRBJ2-1,NA,TRBV20-1,CSAPTRNEQFF,TGCAGTGCTCCTACGCGCAATGAGCAGTTCTTC
NA,TRBJ2-3,TRBD2,TRBV7-6,CASSGPGTSGRTDTQYF,TGTGCCAGCAGCGGGCCCGGGACTAGCGGACGCACAGATACGCAGTATTTT
NA,TRBJ1-1,TRBD1,TRBV4-1,CASSQDQDRGLILNTEAFF,TGCGCCAGCAGCCAAGATCAGGACAGGGGGTTGATTTTGAACACTGAAGCTTTCTTT
NA,TRBJ2-5,TRBD2,TRBV4-1,CASSQGGLAGKETQYF,TGCGCCAGCAGCCAGGGAGGACTAGCGGGTAAAGAGACCCAGTACTTC
once,TRBJ1-1,NA,TRBV19,CASSPHNRNTEAFF,TGTGCCAGTAGTCCACATAACAGGAACACTGAAGCTTTCTTT
NA,TRBJ2-1,TRBD2,TRBV14,CASSHRLAGGPGKTNEQFF,TGTGCCAGCAGCCACCGACTAGCGGGAGGGCCGGGGAAAACCAATGAGCAGTTCTTC
NA,TRBJ2-7,TRBD1,TRBV4-1,CASSLILDRDLFYEQYF,TGCGCCAGCAGCCTGATTCTGGACAGGGATTTATTCTACGAGCAGTACTTC
NA,TRBJ2-1,TRBD2,TRBV19,CASSDASGRARLSYNEQFF,TGTGCCAGTAGTGATGCTAGCGGGAGGGCCAGGCTCTCCTACAATGAGCAGTTCTTC
NA,TRBJ2-3,TRBD2,TRBV6-1,CASSESGVGAGGTDTQYF,TGTGCCAGCAGTGAAAGCGGGGTAGGCGCCGGGGGCACAGATACGCAGTATTTT
NA,TRBJ2-7,NA,TRBV20-1,CSASRQAPYEQYF,TGCAGTGCTAGTAGGCAGGCCCCCTACGAGCAGTACTTC
NA,TRBJ2-5,TRBD1,TRBV30,CAWSALQGAVWETQYF,TGTGCCTGGAGTGCCCTACAGGGGGCCGTTTGGGAGACCCAGTACTTC
NA,TRBJ2-2,NA,TRBV9,CASSSGPGGELFF,TGTGCCAGCAGCTCCGGTCCGGGGGGGGAGCTGTTTTTT
NA,TRBJ2-7,NA,TRBV7-3,CASSLDGSEQYF,TGTGCCAGCAGCCTAGACGGATCCGAGCAGTACTTC
NA,TRBJ2-5,NA,TRBV7-2,CASSLTVGGTQYF,TGTGCCAGCAGCTTGACGGTGGGGGGGACCCAGTACTTC
NA,TRBJ1-5,NA,TRBV29-1,CSVLTGRNQPQHF,TGCAGCGTACTGACAGGTCGAAATCAGCCCCAGCATTTT
NA,TRBJ2-1,NA,TRBV6-5,CASSYRRAGYNEQFF,TGTGCCAGCAGTTATAGGAGGGCCGGCTACAATGAGCAGTTCTTC
NA,TRBJ1-1,TRBD1,TRBV12-3/TRBV12-4,CASSLPDRGAFF,TGTGCCAGCAGTTTGCCTGACAGGGGAGCTTTCTTT
NA,TRBJ2-7,TRBD1,TRBV7-9,CASSLTQGDEQYF,TGTGCCAGCAGCTTAACACAGGGGGACGAGCAGTACTTC
NA,TRBJ2-1,NA,TRBV5-1,CASSPDSPYNEQFF,TGCGCCAGCAGCCCCGATTCCCCCTACAATGAGCAGTTCTTC
NA,TRBJ2-1,TRBD2,TRBV9,CASSVEASGVYNEQFF,TGTGCCAGCAGCGTAGAGGCTAGCGGGGTTTACAATGAGCAGTTCTTC
NA,TRBJ2-1,NA,TRBV28,CASSLGGPRRWQFF,TGTGCCAGCAGTTTAGGCGGCCCCCGCAGGTGGCAGTTCTTC
NA,TRBJ1-1,TRBD1,TRBV20-1,CSASAGGGHTEAFF,TGCAGTGCTAGTGCAGGGGGTGGTCACACTGAAGCTTTCTTT